This TCR beta chain derives from a study of vaccination and CD4 T cells after COVID-19. Study-level information: Convalescent donors were composed of six males and four females, of whom two were Hispanic. Study conclusions and caveats: Convalescent patients had a median roughly 86% of post-vaccine SARS-CoV-2-reactive clones that were detected only after vaccination, not before it.

The treatment denotes: approximately nine-day PBMC culture with coronavirus spike peptide pools or control peptides (ViraFEST assay). ViraFEST used peptide pools to expand antigen-specific T cells, then sequenced TCRs. In the case of this clonotype: No antigen is known for it.

The study sequenced cultured CD4+ T cell DNA using the Oncomine TCR Beta short-read assay. Each CDR3 protein is one row after TCRdb ran MiXCR on the PCR reads. In the table there are 7,500 or so distinct CDR3 sequences, around 67% of which are singletons. The clonotype was recovered from a human donor who had recovered from COVID-19. Sample: CD4+ T cells from blood, cultured in vitro.

The chain's CDR3 is CSASPGGPGIAQYF. The CDR3 DNA is TGCAGTGCTAGTCCGGGCGGCCCGGGGATCGCGCAGTATTTT. The chain combines TRBV20-1 with TRBJ2-3; TRBD2 is a possible D gene (5 bases). Germline CDR1 is DFQATT and CDR2 is SNEGSKA (reference sequence). Trimming shortened V by 3 bases and J by 10 bases, and 20 bases separated the two germline ends. The CDR3 is made up of 14 amino acids.